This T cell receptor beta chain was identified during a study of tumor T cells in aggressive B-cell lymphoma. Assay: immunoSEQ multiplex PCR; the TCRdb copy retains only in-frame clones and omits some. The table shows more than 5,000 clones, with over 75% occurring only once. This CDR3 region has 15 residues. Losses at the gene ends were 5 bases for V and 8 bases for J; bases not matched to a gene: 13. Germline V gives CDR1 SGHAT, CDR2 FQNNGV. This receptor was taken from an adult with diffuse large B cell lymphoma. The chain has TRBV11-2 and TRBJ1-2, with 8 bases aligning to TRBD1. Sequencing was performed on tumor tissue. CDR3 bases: TGTGCCAGCAGCCCGACAGGGGTGGGGTCGAGGGGCTACACCTTC. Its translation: CASSPTGVGSRGYTF.